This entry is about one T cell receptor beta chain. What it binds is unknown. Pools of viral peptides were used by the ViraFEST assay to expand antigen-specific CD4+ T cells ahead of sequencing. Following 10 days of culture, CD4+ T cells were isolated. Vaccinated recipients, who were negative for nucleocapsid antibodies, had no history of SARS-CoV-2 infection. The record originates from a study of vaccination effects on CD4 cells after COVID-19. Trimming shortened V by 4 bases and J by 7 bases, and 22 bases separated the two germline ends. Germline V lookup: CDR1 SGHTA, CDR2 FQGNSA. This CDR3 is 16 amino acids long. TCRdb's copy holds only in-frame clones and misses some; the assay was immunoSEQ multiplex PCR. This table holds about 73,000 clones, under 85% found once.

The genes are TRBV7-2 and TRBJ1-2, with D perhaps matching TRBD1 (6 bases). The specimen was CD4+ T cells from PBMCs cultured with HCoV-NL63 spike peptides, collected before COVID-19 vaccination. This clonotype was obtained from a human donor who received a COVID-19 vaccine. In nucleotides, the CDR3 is TGTGCCAGCAGCTCTCACTACCGGGGGCTCTCCGGTGGCTACACCTTC. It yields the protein CASSSHYRGLSGGYTF.